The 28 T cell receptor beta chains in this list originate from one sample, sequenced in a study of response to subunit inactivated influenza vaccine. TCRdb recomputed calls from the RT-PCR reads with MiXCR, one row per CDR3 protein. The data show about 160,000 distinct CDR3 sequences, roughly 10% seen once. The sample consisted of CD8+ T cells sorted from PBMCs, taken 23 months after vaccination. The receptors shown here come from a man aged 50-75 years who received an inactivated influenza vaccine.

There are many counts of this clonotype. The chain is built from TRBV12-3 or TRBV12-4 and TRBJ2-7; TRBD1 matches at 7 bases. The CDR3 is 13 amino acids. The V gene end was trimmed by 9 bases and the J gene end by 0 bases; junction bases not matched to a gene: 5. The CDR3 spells CASRQGTSYEQYF. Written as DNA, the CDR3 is TGTGCCAGTCGACAGGGAACCTCCTACGAGCAGTACTTC.

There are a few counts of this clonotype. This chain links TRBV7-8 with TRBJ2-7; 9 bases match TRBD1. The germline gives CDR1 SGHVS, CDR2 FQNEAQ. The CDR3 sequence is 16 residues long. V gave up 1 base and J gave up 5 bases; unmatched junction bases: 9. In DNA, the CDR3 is TGTGCCAGCAGCTTAGATCTGGACAGGGGTACCCACGAGCAGTACTTC. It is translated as CASSLDLDRGTHEQYF.

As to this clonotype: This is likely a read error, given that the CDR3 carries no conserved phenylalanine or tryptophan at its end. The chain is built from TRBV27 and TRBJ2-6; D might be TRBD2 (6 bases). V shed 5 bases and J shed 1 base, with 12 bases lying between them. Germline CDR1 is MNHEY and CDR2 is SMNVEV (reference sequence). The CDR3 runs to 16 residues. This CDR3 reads CASSNGGGSGANVLTS. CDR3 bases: TGTGCCAGCAGTAACGGGGGTGGGTCTGGGGCCAACGTCCTGACTTCC.

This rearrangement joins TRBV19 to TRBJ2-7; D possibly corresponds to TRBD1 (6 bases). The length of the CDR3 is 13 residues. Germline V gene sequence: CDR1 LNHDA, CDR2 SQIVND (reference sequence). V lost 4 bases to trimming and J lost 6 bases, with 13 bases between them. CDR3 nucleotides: TGTGCCAGTAGTACCAGTACAGGGTCCGAGCAGTACTTC. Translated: CASSTSTGSEQYF.

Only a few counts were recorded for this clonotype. The CDR3 nucleotides are TGTGCCACCAATTTGGGAGGGGGCTCCTACGAGCAGTACTTC. Translated, it gives CATNLGGGSYEQYF. This chain connects TRBV6-5 to TRBJ2-7, with D maybe TRBD2 (7 bases). There are 14 residues in the CDR3. V was cut by 10 bases and J by 0 bases, with 16 bases left in between. The germline V gene has CDR1 MNHEY and CDR2 SVGAGI.

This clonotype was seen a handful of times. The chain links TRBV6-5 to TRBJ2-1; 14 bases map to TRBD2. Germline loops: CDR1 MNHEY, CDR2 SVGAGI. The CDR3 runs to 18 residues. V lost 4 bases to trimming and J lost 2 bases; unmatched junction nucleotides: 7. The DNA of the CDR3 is TGTGCCAGCAGTTTCGGGACTAGCGGGGGACATCCCTACAATGAGCAGTTCTTC. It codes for CASSFGTSGGHPYNEQFF.

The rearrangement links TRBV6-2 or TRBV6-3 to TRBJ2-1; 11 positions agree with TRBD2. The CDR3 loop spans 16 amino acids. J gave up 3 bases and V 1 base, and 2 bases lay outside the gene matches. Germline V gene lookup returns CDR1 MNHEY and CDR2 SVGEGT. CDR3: CASSYLAGGNYNEQFF. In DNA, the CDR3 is TGTGCCAGCAGTTACTTAGCGGGGGGGAACTACAATGAGCAGTTCTTC.

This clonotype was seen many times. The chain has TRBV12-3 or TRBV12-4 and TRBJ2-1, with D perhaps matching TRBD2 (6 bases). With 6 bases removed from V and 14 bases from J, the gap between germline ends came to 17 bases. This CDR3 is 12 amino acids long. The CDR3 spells CASSSGTHNKFF. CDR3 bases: TGTGCCAGCAGCTCCGGGACTCATAACAAGTTCTTC.

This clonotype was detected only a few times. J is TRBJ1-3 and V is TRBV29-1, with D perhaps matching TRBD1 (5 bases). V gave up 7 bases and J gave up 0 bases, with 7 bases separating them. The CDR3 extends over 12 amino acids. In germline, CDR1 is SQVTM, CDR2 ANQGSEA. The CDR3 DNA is TGCAGCGAGGGGACCTCTGGAAACACCATATATTTT. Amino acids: CSEGTSGNTIYF.

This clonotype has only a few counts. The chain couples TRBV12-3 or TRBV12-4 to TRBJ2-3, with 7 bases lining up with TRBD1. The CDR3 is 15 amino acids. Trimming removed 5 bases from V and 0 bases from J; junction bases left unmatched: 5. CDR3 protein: CASSPDRQSTDTQYF. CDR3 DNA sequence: TGTGCCAGCAGTCCGGACAGGCAAAGCACAGATACGCAGTATTTT.

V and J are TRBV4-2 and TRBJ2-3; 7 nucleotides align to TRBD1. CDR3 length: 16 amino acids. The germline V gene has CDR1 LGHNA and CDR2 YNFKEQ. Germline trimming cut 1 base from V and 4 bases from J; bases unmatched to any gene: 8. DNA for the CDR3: TGTGCCAGCAGCCAAGTGCCTCAGGGGGTGGCAGATACGCAGTATTTT. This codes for CASSQVPQGVADTQYF.

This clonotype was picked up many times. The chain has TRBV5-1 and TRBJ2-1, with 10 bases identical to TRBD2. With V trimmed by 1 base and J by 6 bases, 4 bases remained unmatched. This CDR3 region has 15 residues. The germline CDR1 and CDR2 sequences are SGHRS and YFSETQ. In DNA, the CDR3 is TGCGCCAGCAGCTTGACTAGCGGGAAATTCAATGAGCAGTTCTTC. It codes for CASSLTSGKFNEQFF.

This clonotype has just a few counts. The CDR3 region is CASSAYLGTPTYEQYF. The CDR3 DNA is TGTGCCAGCAGCGCGTATCTCGGGACACCCACCTACGAGCAGTACTTC. This chain connects TRBV5-5 to TRBJ2-7, with TRBD1 as a possible D gene (6 bases). There are 16 residues in the CDR3. CDR1 is SGHKS and CDR2 is YYEKEE in the germline V gene (reference sequence). The V end was cut by 4 bases, the J end by 2 bases, with 19 bases between.

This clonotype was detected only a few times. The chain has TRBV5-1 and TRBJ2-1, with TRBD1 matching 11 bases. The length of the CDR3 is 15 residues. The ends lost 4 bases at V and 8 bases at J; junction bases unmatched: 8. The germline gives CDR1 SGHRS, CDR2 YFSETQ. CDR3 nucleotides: TGCGCCAGCAGCCTGGGACAGGGGGTCAGCGATGAGCAGTTCTTC. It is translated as CASSLGQGVSDEQFF.

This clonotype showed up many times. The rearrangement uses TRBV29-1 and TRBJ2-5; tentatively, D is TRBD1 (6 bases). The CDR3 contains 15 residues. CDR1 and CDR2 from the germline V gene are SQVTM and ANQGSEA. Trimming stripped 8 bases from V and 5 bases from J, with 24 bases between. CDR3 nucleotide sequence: TGCAGCACCAACCCACTGACAGGCGAGGGCGAGACCCAGTACTTC. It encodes CSTNPLTGEGETQYF.

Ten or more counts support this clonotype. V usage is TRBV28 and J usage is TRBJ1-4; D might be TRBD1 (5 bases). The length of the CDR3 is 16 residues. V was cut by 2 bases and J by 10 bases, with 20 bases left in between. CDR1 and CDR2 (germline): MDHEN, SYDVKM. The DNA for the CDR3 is TGTGCCAGCAGTTTAGCTTGGGACGGGGGTTTCGGAAAACTGTTTTTT. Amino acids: CASSLAWDGGFGKLFF.

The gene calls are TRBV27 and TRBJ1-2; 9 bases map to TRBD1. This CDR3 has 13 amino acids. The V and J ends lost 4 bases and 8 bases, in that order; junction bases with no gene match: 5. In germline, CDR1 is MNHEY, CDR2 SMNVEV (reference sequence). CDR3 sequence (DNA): TGTGCCAGCAGTTCACAGGGGGCCGGGGGCTACACCTTC. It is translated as CASSSQGAGGYTF.

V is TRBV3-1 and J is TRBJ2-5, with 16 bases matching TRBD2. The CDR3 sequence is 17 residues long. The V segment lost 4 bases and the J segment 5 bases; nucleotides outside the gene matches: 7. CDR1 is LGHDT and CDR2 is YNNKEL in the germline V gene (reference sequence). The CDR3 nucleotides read TGTGCCAGCAGCCCAGGGACTAGCGGGGGGGCGTTGGAGACCCAGTACTTC. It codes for CASSPGTSGGALETQYF.

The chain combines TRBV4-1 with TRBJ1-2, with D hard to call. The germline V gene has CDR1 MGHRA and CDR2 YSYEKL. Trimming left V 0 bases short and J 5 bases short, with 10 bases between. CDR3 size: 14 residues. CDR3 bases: TGCGCCAGCAGCCAAGAGGGCTGGGAGTATGGCTACACCTTC. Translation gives CASSQEGWEYGYTF.

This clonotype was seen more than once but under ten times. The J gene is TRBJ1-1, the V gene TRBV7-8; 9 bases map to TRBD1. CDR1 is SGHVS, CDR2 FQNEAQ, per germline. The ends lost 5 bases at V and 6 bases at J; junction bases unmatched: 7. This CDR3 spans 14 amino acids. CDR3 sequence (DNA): TGTGCCAGCAGCCCGGGGACAGGGTGGGCTGAAGCTTTCTTT. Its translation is CASSPGTGWAEAFF.

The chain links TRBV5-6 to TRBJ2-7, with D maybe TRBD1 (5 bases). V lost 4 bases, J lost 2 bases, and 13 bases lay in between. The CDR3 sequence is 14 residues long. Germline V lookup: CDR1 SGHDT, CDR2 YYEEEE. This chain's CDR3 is CASSQDINAYEQYF. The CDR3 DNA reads TGTGCCAGCAGCCAGGACATAAACGCCTACGAGCAGTACTTC.

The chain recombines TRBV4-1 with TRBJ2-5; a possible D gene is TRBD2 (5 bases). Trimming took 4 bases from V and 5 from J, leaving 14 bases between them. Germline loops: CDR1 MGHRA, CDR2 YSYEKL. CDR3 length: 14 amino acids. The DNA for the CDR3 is TGCGCCAGCAGCCCTGAACGGGGTTGGGAGACCCAGTACTTC. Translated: CASSPERGWETQYF.

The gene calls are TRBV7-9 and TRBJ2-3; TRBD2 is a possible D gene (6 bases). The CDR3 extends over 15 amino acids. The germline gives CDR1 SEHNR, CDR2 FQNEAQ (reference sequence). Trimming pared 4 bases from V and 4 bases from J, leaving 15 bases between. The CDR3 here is CASSWRLREADTQYF. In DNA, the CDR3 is TGTGCCAGCAGCTGGAGGCTGAGGGAGGCAGATACGCAGTATTTT.

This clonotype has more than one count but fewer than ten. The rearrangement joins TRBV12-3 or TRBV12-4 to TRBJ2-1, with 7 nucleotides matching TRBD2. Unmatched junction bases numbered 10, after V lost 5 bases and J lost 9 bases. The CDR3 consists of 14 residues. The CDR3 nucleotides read TGTGCCAGCAGTCCCAGACTAGCCCAGGGTGAGCAGTTCTTC. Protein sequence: CASSPRLAQGEQFF.

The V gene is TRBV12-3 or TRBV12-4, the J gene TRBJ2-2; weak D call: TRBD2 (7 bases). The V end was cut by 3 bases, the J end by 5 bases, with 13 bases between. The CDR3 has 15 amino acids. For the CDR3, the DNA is TGTGCCAGCAGTTTCATCGGGGGGCCGACCGGGGAGCTGTTTTTT. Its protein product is CASSFIGGPTGELFF.

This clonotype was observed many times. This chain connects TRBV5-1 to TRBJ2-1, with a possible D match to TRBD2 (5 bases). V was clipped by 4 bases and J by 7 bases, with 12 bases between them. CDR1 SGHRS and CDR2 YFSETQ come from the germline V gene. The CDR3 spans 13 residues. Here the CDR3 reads CASSLTINNEQFF. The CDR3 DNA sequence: TGCGCCAGCAGCCTGACTATAAATAATGAGCAGTTCTTC.

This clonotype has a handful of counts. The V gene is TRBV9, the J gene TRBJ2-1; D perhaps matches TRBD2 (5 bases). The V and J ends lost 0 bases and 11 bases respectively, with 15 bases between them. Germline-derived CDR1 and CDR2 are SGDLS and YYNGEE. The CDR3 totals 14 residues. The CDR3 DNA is TGTGCCAGCAGCGTAGTAGCCCTAGCTGGTAAGCAGTTCTTC. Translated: CASSVVALAGKQFF.

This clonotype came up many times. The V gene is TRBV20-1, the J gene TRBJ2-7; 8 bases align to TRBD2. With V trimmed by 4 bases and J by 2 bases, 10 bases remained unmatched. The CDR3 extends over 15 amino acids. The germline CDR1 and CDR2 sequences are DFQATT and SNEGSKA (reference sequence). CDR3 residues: CSATSPGLGAYEQYF. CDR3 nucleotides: TGCAGTGCTACCTCTCCGGGACTAGGAGCCTACGAGCAGTACTTC.